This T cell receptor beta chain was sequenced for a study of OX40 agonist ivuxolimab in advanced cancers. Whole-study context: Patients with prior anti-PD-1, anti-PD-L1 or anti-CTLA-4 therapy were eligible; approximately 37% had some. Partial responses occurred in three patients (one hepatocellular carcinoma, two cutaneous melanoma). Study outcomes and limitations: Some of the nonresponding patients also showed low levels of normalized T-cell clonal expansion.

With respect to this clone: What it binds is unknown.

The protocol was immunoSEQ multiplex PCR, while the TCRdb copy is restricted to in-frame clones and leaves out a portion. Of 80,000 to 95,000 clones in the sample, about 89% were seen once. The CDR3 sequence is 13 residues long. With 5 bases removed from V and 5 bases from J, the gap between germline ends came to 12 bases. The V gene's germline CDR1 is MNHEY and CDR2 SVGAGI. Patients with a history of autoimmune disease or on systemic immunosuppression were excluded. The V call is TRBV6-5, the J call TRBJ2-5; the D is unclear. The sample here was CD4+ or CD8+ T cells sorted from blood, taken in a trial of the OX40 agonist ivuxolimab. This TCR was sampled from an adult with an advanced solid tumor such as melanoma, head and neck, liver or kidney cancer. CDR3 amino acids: CASSPYLGETQYF. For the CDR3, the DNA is TGTGCCAGCAGTCCTTACCTGGGGGAGACCCAGTACTTC.